These 24 T cell receptor beta chains originate from one sample sequenced in a study of beta chain features in type 1 diabetes. Notes on the study in general: Moderate yet significant TCRB CDR3 shortening was seen in Type 1 diabetes patients in all four CD4+ subsets.

TCRB transcripts that were expressed got sequenced, as all of the isolated RNA had been reverse transcribed. Only in-frame clones appear in the TCRdb table, and some are missing; sequencing was by immunoSEQ multiplex PCR. The table includes roughly 700,000 clones, 13% detected once. For these TCRs, the target antigens are not known. Sequenced: naive CD4+ T cells from blood. The receptors come from a man between 18 and 29 years old with type 1 diabetes.

The chain is built from TRBV7-9 and TRBJ1-1; tentatively, D is TRBD1 (5 bases). Trimming removed 1 base from V and 4 bases from J, with 13 bases in between. The germline V gene encodes CDR1 SEHNR and CDR2 FQNEAQ (reference sequence). The CDR3 consists of 15 residues. As DNA, the CDR3 is TGTGCCAGCAGCTTAGGCGGCAGGGATGGCACTGAAGCTTTCTTT. Translated, it gives CASSLGGRDGTEAFF.

J is TRBJ2-7 and V is TRBV5-4, with D possibly TRBD1 on 6 matching bases. V dropped 4 bases and J dropped 5 bases, with 19 bases sitting between them. The germline CDR1 and CDR2 sequences are SGHNT and YYREEE (reference sequence). The CDR3 has 15 residues. DNA for the CDR3: TGTGCCAGCAGCGTGGACAGTCTGGCACCTGACGAGCAGTACTTC. Translating gives CASSVDSLAPDEQYF.

This clone was seen a handful of times. The chain uses TRBV7-3 and TRBJ1-2; 7 bases line up with TRBD1. CDR3 length equals 15 residues. Losses at the gene ends were 2 bases for V and 4 bases for J; bases not matched to a gene: 7. CDR1 and CDR2 from the germline V gene are SGHTA and FQGTGA. The CDR3: CASSLPGGNVYGYTF. The CDR3 bases are TGTGCCAGCAGCTTACCAGGGGGTAACGTCTATGGCTACACCTTC.

The CDR3 nucleotides read TGTGCCAGCTCACCGACCGACGGACTCCTAGCCAAAAACATTCAGTACTTC. This encodes CASSPTDGLLAKNIQYF. The rearrangement links TRBV18 to TRBJ2-4, with D possibly TRBD2 on 5 matching bases. CDR3 length: 17 residues. V dropped 3 bases and J dropped 0 bases, with 15 bases sitting between them. Germline V CDR1 and CDR2: KGHSH, LQKENI.

The rearrangement links TRBV28 to TRBJ2-5; D perhaps matches TRBD2 (5 bases). Germline CDR1 and CDR2: MDHEN and SYDVKM. The CDR3 is 12 residues long. V was shortened by 3 bases and J by 3 bases, with 5 bases between the two germline ends. CDR3 residues: CASSLREETQYF. The DNA for the CDR3 is TGTGCCAGCAGTTTGAGGGAAGAGACCCAGTACTTC.

This clone appeared a few times. The chain carries TRBV6-1 and TRBJ2-6; TRBD2 matches 7 bases. Per germline, CDR1 MNHNS and CDR2 SASEGT. The CDR3 extends over 15 amino acids. With V trimmed by 6 bases and J by 1 base, 3 bases remained unmatched. CDR3 nucleotide sequence: TGTGCCAGCAGCCCCGGGAGGTCTGGGGCCAACGTCCTGACTTTC. This encodes CASSPGRSGANVLTF.

This chain links TRBV6-6 with TRBJ2-1; 11 bases line up with TRBD1. The CDR3 has 16 residues. Trimming cost V 2 bases and J 7 bases; bases outside gene matches: 7. CDR1 is MNHNY and CDR2 is SVGAGI in the germline V gene (reference sequence). The CDR3 region is CASSYPRTGGKNEQFF. The CDR3 bases are TGTGCCAGCAGTTACCCCCGGACAGGGGGCAAGAATGAGCAGTTCTTC.

V and J are TRBV7-9 and TRBJ1-5, with D perhaps TRBD1 (5 bases). Trimming pared 2 bases from V and 6 bases from J, leaving 8 bases between. Germline lookup yields CDR1 SEHNR and CDR2 FQNEAQ (reference sequence). This CDR3 has 13 amino acids. The CDR3: CASSLQGGQPQHF. The CDR3 DNA reads as TGTGCCAGCAGCTTACAGGGAGGTCAGCCCCAGCATTTT.

The chain is built from TRBV5-6 and TRBJ1-1; perhaps TRBD1 as D (5 bases). CDR3 length: 15 residues. V lost 4 bases and J lost 5, with 18 bases in between. Per the germline V gene, CDR1 is SGHDT and CDR2 is YYEEEE. The CDR3 sequence is CASSTGLGTGTEAFF. In DNA form, the CDR3 reads TGTGCCAGCAGCACGGGACTAGGGACGGGAACTGAAGCTTTCTTT.

This clone has just a few counts. The chain has TRBV18 and TRBJ2-1; D assignment may be TRBD1 or TRBD2 (5 bases each). CDR3 length: 16 amino acids. V lost 0 bases, J lost 9 bases, and 18 bases lay in between. The V gene's germline CDR1 is KGHSH and CDR2 LQKENI. This CDR3 is CASSPPTQGFGAEQFF. The CDR3 DNA is TGTGCCAGCTCACCACCAACTCAGGGATTCGGGGCTGAGCAGTTCTTC.

In this sample, this clone turned up once. CDR3 in DNA: TGTGCCAGCAGCTCACCCGGCGGGGGTAGCACAGATACGCAGTATTTT. Translating it yields CASSSPGGGSTDTQYF. This sequence joins TRBV7-2 and TRBJ2-3; 7 bases line up with TRBD2. Per the germline V gene, CDR1 is SGHTA and CDR2 is FQGNSA. The CDR3 is 16 residues long. The V gene end was trimmed by 4 bases and the J gene end by 0 bases; junction bases not matched to a gene: 7.

CDR3 DNA sequence: TGTGCCAGCAGCCCTGCCCGGGTAGGGGACGAGCAGTACTTC. This translates into CASSPARVGDEQYF. The chain couples TRBV28 to TRBJ2-7; D might be TRBD1 (5 bases). Trimming took off 6 bases at V and 5 bases at J, with 17 bases between the two ends. CDR1 and CDR2 from the germline V gene are MDHEN and SYDVKM. The length of the CDR3 is 14 residues.

As to this clone: One junction end disagrees with the germline gene, perhaps due to a read error. The CDR3 spells CASSLTSDRAYLPSF. Here the CDR3 DNA reads TGTGCCAGCAGCCTGACATCCGACAGGGCCTACCTCCCCTCCTTC. The rearrangement uses TRBV7-2 and TRBJ1-2, with TRBD1 matching 7 bases. Germline assignment: CDR1 SGHTA and CDR2 FQGNSA. CDR3 length: 15 amino acids.

Regarding this clone: Different DNA sequences within this sample yield the same CDR3. The V call is TRBV7-9, the J call TRBJ1-1; TRBD1 aligns across 8 bases. The V gene's germline CDR1 is SEHNR and CDR2 FQNEAQ (reference sequence). The CDR3 is 15 residues long. V shed 5 bases and J 0 bases; nucleotides not matched to a gene: 5. The CDR3 loop is CASSPRQGMNTEAFF. The CDR3 nucleotides read TGTGCCAGCAGCCCAAGACAGGGGATGAACACTGAAGCTTTCTTT.

This clone was picked up a small number of times. The chain recombines TRBV4-1 with TRBJ1-4; no firm D call. The CDR3 loop spans 14 amino acids. The V gene lost 6 bases and the J gene lost 8 bases, with 16 bases spanning the gap. CDR1 is MGHRA and CDR2 is YSYEKL in the germline V gene. For the CDR3, the DNA is TGCGCCAGCAGTCAGGATTGGAGTCGCGAAAAACTGTTTTTT. Its protein is CASSQDWSREKLFF.

The gene calls are TRBV6-5 and TRBJ2-5; 9 bases are a match to TRBD2. The CDR3 spans 15 residues. The V segment lost 3 bases and the J segment 1 base; nucleotides outside the gene matches: 3. Germline lookup yields CDR1 MNHEY and CDR2 SVGAGI. The CDR3 reads CASSYTSGPQETQYF. CDR3 nucleotides: TGTGCCAGCAGTTATACTAGCGGGCCCCAAGAGACCCAGTACTTC.

V usage is TRBV7-9 and J usage is TRBJ1-4; D is unclear. Trimming stripped 3 bases from V and 4 bases from J, with 12 bases between. This CDR3 has 15 residues. Germline V lookup: CDR1 SEHNR, CDR2 FQNEAQ (reference sequence). CDR3 amino acids: CASSFGSPVNEKLFF. DNA for the CDR3: TGTGCCAGCAGCTTCGGGAGTCCAGTTAATGAAAAACTGTTTTTT.

V and J are TRBV2 and TRBJ1-2; D is ambiguous. The CDR3 extends over 12 amino acids. CDR1 is SNHLY and CDR2 is FYNNEI in the germline V gene. Trimming cost V 8 bases and J 2 bases, with 9 bases left between them. CDR3 region: CASALLNYGYTF. As DNA, the CDR3 is TGTGCCAGCGCTTTATTGAACTATGGCTACACCTTC.

The chain uses TRBV5-1 and TRBJ1-2; the match to TRBD1 covers 8 bases. V was pared by 4 bases and J by 4 bases, with 15 bases of the junction left unmatched. The germline V gene encodes CDR1 SGHRS and CDR2 YFSETQ. CDR3 size: 17 residues. CDR3 nucleotide sequence: TGCGCCAGCAGCCTGGGACAGGCTCTTTATTTTGGCTATGGCTACACCTTC. As protein: CASSLGQALYFGYGYTF. The full variable domain, in which reference TRBV5-1 and TRBJ1-2 provide the parts outside the CDR3, is KAGVTQTPRYLIKTRGQQVTLSCSPISGHRSVSWYQQTPGQGLQFLFEYFSETQRNKGNFPGRFSGRQFSNSRSEMNVSTLELGDSALYLCASSLGQALYFGYGYTFGSGTRLTVV.

A few counts support this clone. The rearrangement links TRBV7-9 to TRBJ2-1; TRBD1 matches 7 bases. The CDR3 spans 18 residues. Germline V gene lookup returns CDR1 SEHNR and CDR2 FQNEAQ (reference sequence). The J segment lost 7 bases and the V segment lost 3 bases, leaving 18 bases of the junction unmatched. In DNA, the CDR3 is TGTGCCAGCAGCTTTAAATTCGAGGGGGCCGTTGGTAGAAATGAGCAGTTCTTC. Translating gives CASSFKFEGAVGRNEQFF. Filled out from reference TRBV7-9 and TRBJ2-1, the complete variable domain reads DTGVSQNPRHKITKRGQNVTFRCDPISEHNRLYWYRQTLGQGPEFLTYFQNEAQLEKSRLLSDRFSAERPKGSFSTLEIQRTEQGDSAMYLCASSFKFEGAVGRNEQFFGPGTRLTVL.

This clone has a handful of counts. The chain recombines TRBV6-1 with TRBJ1-6, with D possibly being TRBD1 (6 bases). Between the trimmed V and J ends, which lost 6 bases and 6 bases, there was a span of 15 bases. The CDR3 contains 15 residues. The V gene's germline CDR1 is MNHNS and CDR2 SASEGT. CDR3 coding DNA: TGTGCCAGCAGGGAGTTACAGGGAAGTAATTCACCCCTCCACTTT. Amino acids: CASRELQGSNSPLHF.

The V gene is TRBV6-1, the J gene TRBJ2-3; D remains ambiguous. The length of the CDR3 is 14 residues. From germline, CDR1 is MNHNS and CDR2 SASEGT. Trimming pared 2 bases from V and 2 bases from J, leaving 8 bases between. The CDR3 protein is CASSERPSTDTQYF. The DNA of the CDR3 is TGTGCCAGCAGTGAAAGGCCGTCCACAGATACGCAGTATTTT.

This clone was seen a handful of times. The genes are TRBV5-1 and TRBJ2-3; no definite D call. V was clipped by 1 base and J by 6 bases, with 12 bases between them. This CDR3 has 14 residues. Germline CDR1 SGHRS, CDR2 YFSETQ. The CDR3 spells CASSLQYTWDTQYF. CDR3 nucleotides: TGCGCCAGCAGCTTGCAGTATACCTGGGATACGCAGTATTTT.

This clone has more than one count but fewer than ten. The chain is built from TRBV4-1 and TRBJ2-1; no clear D. V lost 7 bases to trimming and J lost 5 bases, with 18 bases between them. The CDR3 is made up of 15 amino acids. Germline V gene data show CDR1 as MGHRA and CDR2 as YSYEKL. The CDR3 DNA is TGCGCCAGCATTTCTAGTGACGGTGGGGACAATGAGCAGTTCTTC. It encodes CASISSDGGDNEQFF.